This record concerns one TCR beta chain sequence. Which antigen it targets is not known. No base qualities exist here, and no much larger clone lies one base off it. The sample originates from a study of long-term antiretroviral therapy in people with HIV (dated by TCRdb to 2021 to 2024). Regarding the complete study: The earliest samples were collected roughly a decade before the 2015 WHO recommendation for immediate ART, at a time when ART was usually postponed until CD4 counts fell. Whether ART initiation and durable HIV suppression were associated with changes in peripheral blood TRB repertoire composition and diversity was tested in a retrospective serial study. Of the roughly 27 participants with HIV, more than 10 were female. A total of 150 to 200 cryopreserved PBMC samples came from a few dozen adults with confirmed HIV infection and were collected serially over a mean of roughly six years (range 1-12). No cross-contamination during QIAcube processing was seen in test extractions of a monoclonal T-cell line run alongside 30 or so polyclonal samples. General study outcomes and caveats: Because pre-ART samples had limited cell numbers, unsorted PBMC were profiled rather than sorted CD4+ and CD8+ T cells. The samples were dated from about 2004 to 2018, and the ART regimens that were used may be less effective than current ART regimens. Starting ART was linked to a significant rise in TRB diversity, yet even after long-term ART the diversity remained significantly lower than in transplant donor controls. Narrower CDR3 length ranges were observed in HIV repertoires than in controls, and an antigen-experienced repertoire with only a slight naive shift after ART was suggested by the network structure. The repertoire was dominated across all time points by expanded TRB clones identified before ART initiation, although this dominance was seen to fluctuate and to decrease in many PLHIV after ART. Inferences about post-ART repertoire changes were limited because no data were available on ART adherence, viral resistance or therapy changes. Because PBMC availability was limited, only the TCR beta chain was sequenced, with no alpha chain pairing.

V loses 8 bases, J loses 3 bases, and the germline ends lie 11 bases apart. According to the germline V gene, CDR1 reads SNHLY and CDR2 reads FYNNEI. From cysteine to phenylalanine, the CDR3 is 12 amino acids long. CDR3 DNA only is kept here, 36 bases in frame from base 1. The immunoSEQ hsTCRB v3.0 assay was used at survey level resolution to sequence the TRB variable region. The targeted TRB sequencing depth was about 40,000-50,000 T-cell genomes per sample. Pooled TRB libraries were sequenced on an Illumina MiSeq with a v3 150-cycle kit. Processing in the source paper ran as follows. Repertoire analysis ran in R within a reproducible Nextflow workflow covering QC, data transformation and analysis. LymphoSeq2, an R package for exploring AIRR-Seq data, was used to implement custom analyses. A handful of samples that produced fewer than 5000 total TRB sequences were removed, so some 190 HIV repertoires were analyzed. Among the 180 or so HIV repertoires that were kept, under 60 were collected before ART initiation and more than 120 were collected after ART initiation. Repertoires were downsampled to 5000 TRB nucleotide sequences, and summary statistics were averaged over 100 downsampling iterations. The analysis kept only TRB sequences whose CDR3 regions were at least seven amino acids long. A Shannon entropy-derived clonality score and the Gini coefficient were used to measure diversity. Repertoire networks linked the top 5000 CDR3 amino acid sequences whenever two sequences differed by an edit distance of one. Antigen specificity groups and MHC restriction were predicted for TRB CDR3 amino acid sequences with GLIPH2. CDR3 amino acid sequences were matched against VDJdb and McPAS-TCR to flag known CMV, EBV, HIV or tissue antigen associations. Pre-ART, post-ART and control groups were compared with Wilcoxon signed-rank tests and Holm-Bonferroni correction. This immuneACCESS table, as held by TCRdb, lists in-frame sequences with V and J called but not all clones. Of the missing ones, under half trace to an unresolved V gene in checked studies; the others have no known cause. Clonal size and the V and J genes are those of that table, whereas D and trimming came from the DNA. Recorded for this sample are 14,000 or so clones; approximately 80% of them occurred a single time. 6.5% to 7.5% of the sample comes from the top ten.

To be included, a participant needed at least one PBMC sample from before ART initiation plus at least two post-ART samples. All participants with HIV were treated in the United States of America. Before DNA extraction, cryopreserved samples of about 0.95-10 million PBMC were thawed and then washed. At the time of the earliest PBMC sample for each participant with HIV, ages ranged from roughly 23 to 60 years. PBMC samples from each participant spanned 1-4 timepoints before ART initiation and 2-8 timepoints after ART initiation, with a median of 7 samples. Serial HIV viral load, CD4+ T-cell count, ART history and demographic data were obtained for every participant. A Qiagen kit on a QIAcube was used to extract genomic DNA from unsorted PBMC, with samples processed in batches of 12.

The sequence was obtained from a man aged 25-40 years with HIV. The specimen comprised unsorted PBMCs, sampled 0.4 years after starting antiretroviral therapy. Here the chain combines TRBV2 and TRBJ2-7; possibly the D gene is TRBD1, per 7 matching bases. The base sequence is TGTGCCAGCGCGCGGGACAGCTACGAGCAGTACTTC. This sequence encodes CASARDSYEQYF.